What follows are 10 T cell receptor beta chains derived from one specimen sequenced in a study of blood T cell repertoires in COVID-19. Some clones are missing from TCRdb's copy, which holds only in-frame ones; the method was immunoSEQ multiplex PCR. The table shows about 210,000 clones, with around 91% occurring only once. The specimen was peripheral blood. These receptor sequences come from a woman aged 40 to 50 with acute or convalescent COVID-19.

This sequence joins TRBV19 and TRBJ1-5; tentatively, D is TRBD1 (6 bases). This CDR3 is built from 18 residues. V lost 5 bases, J lost 0 bases, and 20 bases lay in between. CDR1 LNHDA and CDR2 SQIVND come from the germline V gene (reference sequence). The CDR3 loop is CASSLKRRDKYSNQPQHF. The CDR3, as DNA: TGTGCCAGTAGTCTCAAGCGCCGGGACAAATATAGCAATCAGCCCCAGCATTTT.

The V gene is TRBV18, the J gene TRBJ1-1; TRBD1 aligns across 10 bases. The CDR3 is 16 residues long. After removal of 0 bases from V and 6 bases from J, the junction contained 7 bases not matched to a gene. The germline gives CDR1 KGHSH, CDR2 LQKENI. For the CDR3, the DNA is TGTGCCAGCTCACCACCGGACAGGGGGGTGAGGCCTGAAGCTTTCTTT. Its translation: CASSPPDRGVRPEAFF.

This clone is a singleton in its sample. The V call is TRBV6-2 or TRBV6-3, the J call TRBJ1-1, with D perhaps TRBD1 (5 bases). The germline gives CDR1 MNHEY, CDR2 SVGEGT. V was cut by 6 bases and J by 1 base, with 27 bases left in between. This CDR3 region has 19 residues. CDR3 sequence: CASSRPPLVVVGANTEAFF. In nucleotides, the CDR3 is TGTGCCAGCAGCCGACCCCCCTTAGTTGTGGTTGGGGCGAACACTGAAGCTTTCTTT.

This clone was seen more than once but under ten times. The V and J genes are TRBV5-6 and TRBJ1-3, with D unclear. Germline assignment: CDR1 SGHDT and CDR2 YYEEEE. V lost 0 bases and J lost 2, with 12 bases in between. This CDR3 comprises 16 residues. DNA of the CDR3: TGTGCCAGCAGCTTGGTCTTCGGGGTAACTGGAAACACCATATATTTT. Its protein product is CASSLVFGVTGNTIYF.

The rearrangement joins TRBV27 to TRBJ1-2; 9 nucleotides align to TRBD1. This CDR3 contains 17 residues. Germline trimming cut 0 bases from V and 4 bases from J; bases unmatched to any gene: 9. Germline CDR1 MNHEY, CDR2 SMNVEV (reference sequence). The CDR3 region is CASSLSGQGGHLYGYTF. The DNA for the CDR3 is TGTGCCAGCAGTTTATCGGGACAGGGAGGCCACCTCTATGGCTACACCTTC.

CDR3 DNA sequence: TGTGCCATCAGTAAGCAGGGAGGCCGATCCACCGGGGAGCTGTTTTTT. Amino acid sequence: CAISKQGGRSTGELFF. This chain joins TRBV10-3 and TRBJ2-2; maybe TRBD2 (6 bases). The CDR3 is 16 amino acids. CDR1 is ENHRY, CDR2 SYGVKD, per germline. Between the trimmed V and J ends, which lost 5 bases and 4 bases, there was a span of 17 bases.

The rearrangement uses TRBV12-3 or TRBV12-4 and TRBJ2-7, with TRBD1 matching over 9 bases. This CDR3 is built from 13 residues. The ends lost 8 bases at V and 5 bases at J; junction bases unmatched: 7. The CDR3 DNA reads TGTGCCAGCTCCTTTGGACAGGGGCACGAGCAGTACGTC. Protein product: CASSFGQGHEQYV.

This rearrangement joins TRBV5-4 to TRBJ1-2; D is uncertain. Trimming stripped 0 bases from V and 2 bases from J, with 5 bases between. CDR1 and CDR2 (germline): SGHNT, YYREEE (reference sequence). This CDR3 contains 13 residues. Here the CDR3 DNA reads TGTGCCAGCAGCTTGGGACAAAACTATGGCTACACCTTC. It codes for CASSLGQNYGYTF. The whole variable domain, remainder taken from reference TRBV5-4 and TRBJ1-2, is ETGVTQSPTHLIKTRGQQVTLRCSSQSGHNTVSWYQQALGQGPQFIFQYYREEENGRGNFPPRFSGLQFPNYSSELNVNALELDDSALYLCASSLGQNYGYTFGSGTRLTVV.

The rearrangement uses TRBV11-3 and TRBJ2-1, with D perhaps TRBD1 (5 bases). This CDR3 comprises 15 residues. Germline CDR1 SGHNT, CDR2 YENEEA. Trimming pared 0 bases from V and 4 bases from J, leaving 10 bases between. Here the CDR3 reads CASSLDQGRYNEQFF. Written as DNA, the CDR3 is TGTGCCAGCAGCTTAGATCAGGGCCGGTACAATGAGCAGTTCTTC. Filled out from reference TRBV11-3 and TRBJ2-1, the complete variable domain reads EAGVVQSPRYKIIEKKQPVAFWCNPISGHNTLYWYLQNLGQGPELLIRYENEEAVDDSQLPKDRFSAERLKGVDSTLKIQPAELGDSAVYLCASSLDQGRYNEQFFGPGTRLTVL.

This rearrangement joins TRBV30 to TRBJ1-6, with TRBD1 matching 8 bases. Looked up from germline, CDR1 is GTSNPN and CDR2 is SVGIG (reference sequence). The V segment lost 1 base and the J segment 2 bases; nucleotides outside the gene matches: 4. There are 16 residues in the CDR3. The CDR3 DNA sequence: TGTGCCTGGAGTGCAGACAGGGGCGCCTATAATTCACCCCTCCACTTT. Translating gives CAWSADRGAYNSPLHF.